This is a list of T cell receptor beta chains from one sample in a study of blood T cell repertoires in COVID-19. The protocol was immunoSEQ multiplex PCR, while the TCRdb copy is restricted to in-frame clones and leaves out a portion. The sample holds some 250,000 clones; approximately 84% are singletons and the top ten take around 2.8%. The source material was peripheral blood. The receptors originated from a woman younger than 45 who had recovered from COVID-19. CDR3s include the opening cysteine and the closing phenylalanine or tryptophan. The order of the fields is V gene, clone size, D gene, J gene, CDR3 DNA, CDR3 protein. The D gene is left open where the match is weak. Not all rows give a size; the values are once, few, many and, for expanded clones, a class.

V gene: TRBV21-1; clone size: .; D gene: .; J gene: TRBJ2-6; CDR3 DNA: TGTGCCAGCAGCACTAAAAGAAACGTGACAGGGGGCTCTGGGGCCAACGTCCTGACTTTC; CDR3 protein: CASSTKRNVTGGSGANVLTF
V gene: TRBV24-1; clone size: .; D gene: TRBD1; J gene: TRBJ2-7; CDR3 DNA: TGTGCCACCAGTGTGGACAGGGCGACCCGGGAGTACTTC; CDR3 protein: CATSVDRATREYF
V gene: TRBV6-5; clone size: .; D gene: TRBD1; J gene: TRBJ1-2; CDR3 DNA: TGTGCCAGCACGCGGACAGGGGGCGGGAATGGCTACACCTTC; CDR3 protein: CASTRTGGGNGYTF
V gene: TRBV10-3; clone size: .; D gene: TRBD1; J gene: TRBJ2-1; CDR3 DNA: TGTGCCATCAAAAAAACTACCGGGACAGGGGAAGGTGAGCAGTTCTTC; CDR3 protein: CAIKKTTGTGEGEQFF
V gene: TRBV5-1; clone size: .; D gene: .; J gene: TRBJ1-4; CDR3 DNA: TGCGCCAGCAGCCAAGGGGATTTCGCAACTAATGAAAAACTGTTTTTT; CDR3 protein: CASSQGDFATNEKLFF
V gene: TRBV4-1; clone size: once; D gene: .; J gene: TRBJ2-7; CDR3 DNA: TGCGCCAGCAGCCAGAGCAGGGGACTATTATACGAGCAGTACTTC; CDR3 protein: CASSQSRGLLYEQYF
V gene: TRBV7-9; clone size: .; D gene: TRBD1; J gene: TRBJ1-6; CDR3 DNA: TGTGCCAGCAGCTTAGAGGGACAGCCAGATTCACCCCTCCACTTT; CDR3 protein: CASSLEGQPDSPLHF
V gene: TRBV6-2/TRBV6-3; clone size: .; D gene: TRBD2; J gene: TRBJ2-3; CDR3 DNA: TGTGCCAGCAGTTTACTTGCGGGAGGGTCATCAGATACGCAGTATTTT; CDR3 protein: CASSLLAGGSSDTQYF
V gene: TRBV10-2; clone size: .; D gene: TRBD2; J gene: TRBJ2-1; CDR3 DNA: TGCGCCAGCAGCGGGACTAGCTACAATGAGCAGTTCTTC; CDR3 protein: CASSGTSYNEQFF
V gene: TRBV19; clone size: .; D gene: .; J gene: TRBJ2-7; CDR3 DNA: TGTGCCAGTTTGGGAGCTACCGACGGATCCTACGAGCAGTACTTC; CDR3 protein: CASLGATDGSYEQYF